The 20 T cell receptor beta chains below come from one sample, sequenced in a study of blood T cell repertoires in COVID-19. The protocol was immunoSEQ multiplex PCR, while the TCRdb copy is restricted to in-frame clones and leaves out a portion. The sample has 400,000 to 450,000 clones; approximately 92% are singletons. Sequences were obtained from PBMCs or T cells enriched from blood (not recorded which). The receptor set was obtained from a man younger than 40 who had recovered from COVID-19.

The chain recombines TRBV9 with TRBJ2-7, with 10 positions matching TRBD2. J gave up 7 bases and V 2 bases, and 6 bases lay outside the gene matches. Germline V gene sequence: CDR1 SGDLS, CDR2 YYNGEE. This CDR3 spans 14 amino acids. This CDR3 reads CASSVASGSEEQYF. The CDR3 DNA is TGTGCCAGCAGCGTTGCTAGCGGGAGTGAAGAGCAGTACTTC.

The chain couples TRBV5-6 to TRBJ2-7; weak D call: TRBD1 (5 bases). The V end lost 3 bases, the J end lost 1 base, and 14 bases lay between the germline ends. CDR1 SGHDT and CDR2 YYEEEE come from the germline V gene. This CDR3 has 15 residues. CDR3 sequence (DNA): TGTGCCAGCAGCTCTGGCCCAGGGCATTCCTACGAGCAGTACTTC. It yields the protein CASSSGPGHSYEQYF. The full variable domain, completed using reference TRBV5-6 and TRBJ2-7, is DAGVTQSPTHLIKTRGQQVTLRCSPKSGHDTVSWYQQALGQGPQFIFQYYEEEERQRGNFPDRFSGHQFPNYSSELNVNALLLGDSALYLCASSSGPGHSYEQYFGPGTRLTVT.

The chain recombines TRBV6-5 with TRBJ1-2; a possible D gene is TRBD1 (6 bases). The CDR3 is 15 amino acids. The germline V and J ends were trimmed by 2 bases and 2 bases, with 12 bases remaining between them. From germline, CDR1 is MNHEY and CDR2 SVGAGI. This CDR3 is CASSYRGGRNYGYTF. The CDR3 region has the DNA TGTGCCAGCAGTTACCGCGGGGGCAGGAACTATGGCTACACCTTC.

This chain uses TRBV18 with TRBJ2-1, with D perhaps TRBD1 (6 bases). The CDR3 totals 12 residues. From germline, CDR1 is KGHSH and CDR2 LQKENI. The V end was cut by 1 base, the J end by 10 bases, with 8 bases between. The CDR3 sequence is CASSPLGGEQFF. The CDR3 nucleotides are TGTGCCAGCTCACCACTAGGGGGAGAGCAGTTCTTC.

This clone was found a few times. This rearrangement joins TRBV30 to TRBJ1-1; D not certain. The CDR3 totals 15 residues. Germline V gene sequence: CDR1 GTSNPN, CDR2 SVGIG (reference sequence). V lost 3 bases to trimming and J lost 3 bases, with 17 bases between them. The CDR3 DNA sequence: TGTGCCTGGAGACAACAAACGCTGATATACACTGAAGCTTTCTTT. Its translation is CAWRQQTLIYTEAFF.

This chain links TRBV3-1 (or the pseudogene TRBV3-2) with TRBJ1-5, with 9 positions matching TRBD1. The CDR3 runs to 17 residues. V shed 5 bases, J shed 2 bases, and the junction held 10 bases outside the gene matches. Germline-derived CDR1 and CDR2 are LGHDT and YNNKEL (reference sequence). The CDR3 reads CASSLSGTGFGNQPQHF. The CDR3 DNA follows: TGTGCCAGCAGCTTATCCGGGACAGGGTTTGGCAATCAGCCCCAGCATTTT.

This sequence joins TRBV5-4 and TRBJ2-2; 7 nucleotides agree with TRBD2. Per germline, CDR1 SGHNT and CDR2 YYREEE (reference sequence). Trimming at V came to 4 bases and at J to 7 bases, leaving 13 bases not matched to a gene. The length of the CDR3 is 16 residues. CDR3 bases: TGTGCCAGCAGCCCGGTGGGCGGGAGCGTGAGCGGGGAGCTGTTTTTT. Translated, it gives CASSPVGGSVSGELFF.

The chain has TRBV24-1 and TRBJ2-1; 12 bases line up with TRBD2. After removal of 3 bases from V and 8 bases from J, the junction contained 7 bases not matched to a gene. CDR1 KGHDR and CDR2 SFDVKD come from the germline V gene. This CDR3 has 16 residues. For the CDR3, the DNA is TGTGCCACCAGTGATCACCCTAGCGGGAGGGCCCATGAGCAGTTCTTC. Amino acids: CATSDHPSGRAHEQFF.

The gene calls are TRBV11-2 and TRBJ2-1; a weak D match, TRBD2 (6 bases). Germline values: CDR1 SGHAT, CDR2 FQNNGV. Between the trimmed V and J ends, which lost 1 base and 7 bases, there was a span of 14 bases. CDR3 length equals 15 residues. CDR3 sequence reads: CASSLVGSGANEQFF. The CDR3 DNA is TGTGCCAGCAGCTTAGTGGGATCGGGAGCTAATGAGCAGTTCTTC.

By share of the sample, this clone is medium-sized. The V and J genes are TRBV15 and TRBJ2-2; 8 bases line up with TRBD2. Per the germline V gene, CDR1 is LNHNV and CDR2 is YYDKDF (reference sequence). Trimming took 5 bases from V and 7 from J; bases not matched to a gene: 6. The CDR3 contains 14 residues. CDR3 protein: CATSREREIGELFF. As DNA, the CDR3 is TGTGCCACCAGCCGCGAGCGGGAGATCGGGGAGCTGTTTTTT.

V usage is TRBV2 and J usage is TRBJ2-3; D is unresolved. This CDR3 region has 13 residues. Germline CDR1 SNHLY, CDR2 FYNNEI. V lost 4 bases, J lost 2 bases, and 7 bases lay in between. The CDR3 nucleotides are TGTGCCAGCAGTGTTCTATACACAGATACGCAGTATTTT. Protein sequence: CASSVLYTDTQYF.

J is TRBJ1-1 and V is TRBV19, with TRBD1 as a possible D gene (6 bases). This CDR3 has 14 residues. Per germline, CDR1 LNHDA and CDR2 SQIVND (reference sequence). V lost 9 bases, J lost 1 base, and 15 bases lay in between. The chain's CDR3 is CASSLRGGNTEAFF. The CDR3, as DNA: TGTGCCAGCAGTCTCAGAGGGGGGAACACTGAAGCTTTCTTT. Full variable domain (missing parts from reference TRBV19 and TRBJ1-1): DGGITQSPKYLFRKEGQNVTLSCEQNLNHDAMYWYRQDPGQGLRLIYYSQIVNDFQKGDIAEGYSVSREKKESFPLTVTSAQKNPTAFYLCASSLRGGNTEAFFGQGTRLTVV.

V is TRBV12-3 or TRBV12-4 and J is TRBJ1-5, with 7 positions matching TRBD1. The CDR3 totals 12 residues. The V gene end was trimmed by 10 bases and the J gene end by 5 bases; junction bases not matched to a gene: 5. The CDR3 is CATSGGYQPQHF. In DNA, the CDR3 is TGTGCCACCTCAGGGGGGTATCAGCCCCAGCATTTT.

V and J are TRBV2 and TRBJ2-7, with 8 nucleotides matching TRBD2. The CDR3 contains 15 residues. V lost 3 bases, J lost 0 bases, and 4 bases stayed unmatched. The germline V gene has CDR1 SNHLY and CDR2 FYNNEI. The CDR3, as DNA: TGTGCCAGCAGTGATAGCGGGATCCGCTCCTACGAGCAGTACTTC. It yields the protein CASSDSGIRSYEQYF.

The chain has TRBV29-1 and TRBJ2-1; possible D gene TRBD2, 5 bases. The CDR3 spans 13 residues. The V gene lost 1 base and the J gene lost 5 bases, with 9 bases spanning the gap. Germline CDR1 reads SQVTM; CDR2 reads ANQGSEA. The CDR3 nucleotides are TGCAGCGTTGAAGTCGTTAGCGACAATGAGCAGTTCTTC. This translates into CSVEVVSDNEQFF.

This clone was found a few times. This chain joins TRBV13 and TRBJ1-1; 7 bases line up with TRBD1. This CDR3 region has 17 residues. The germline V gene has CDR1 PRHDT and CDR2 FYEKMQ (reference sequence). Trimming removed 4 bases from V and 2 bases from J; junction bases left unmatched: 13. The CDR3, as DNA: TGTGCCAGCAGCTCCCCGCACACCGGGACAGCCAACACTGAAGCTTTCTTT. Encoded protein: CASSSPHTGTANTEAFF. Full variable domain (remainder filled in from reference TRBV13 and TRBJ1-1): AAGVIQSPRHLIKEKRETATLKCYPIPRHDTVYWYQQGPGQDPQFLISFYEKMQSDKGSIPDRFSAQQFSDYHSELNMSSLELGDSALYFCASSSPHTGTANTEAFFGQGTRLTVV.

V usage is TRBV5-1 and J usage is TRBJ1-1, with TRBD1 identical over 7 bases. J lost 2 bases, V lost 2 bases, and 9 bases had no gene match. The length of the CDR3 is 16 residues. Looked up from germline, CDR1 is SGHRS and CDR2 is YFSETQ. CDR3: CASSLGGQLYNTEAFF. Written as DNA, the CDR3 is TGCGCCAGCAGCTTAGGGGGACAGCTCTATAACACTGAAGCTTTCTTT.

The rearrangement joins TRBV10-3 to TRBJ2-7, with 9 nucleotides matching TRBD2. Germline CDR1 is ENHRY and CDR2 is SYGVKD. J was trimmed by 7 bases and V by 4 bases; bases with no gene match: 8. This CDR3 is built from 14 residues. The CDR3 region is CAISGLAGAGEQYF. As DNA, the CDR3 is TGTGCCATCAGTGGGTTAGCGGGAGCGGGAGAGCAGTACTTC.

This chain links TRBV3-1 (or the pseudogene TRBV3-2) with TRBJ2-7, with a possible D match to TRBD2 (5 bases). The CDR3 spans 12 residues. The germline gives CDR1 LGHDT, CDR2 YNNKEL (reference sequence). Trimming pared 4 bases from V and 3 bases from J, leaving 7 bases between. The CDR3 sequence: CASSRENYEQYF. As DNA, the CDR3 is TGTGCCAGCAGCCGGGAGAACTACGAGCAGTACTTC.

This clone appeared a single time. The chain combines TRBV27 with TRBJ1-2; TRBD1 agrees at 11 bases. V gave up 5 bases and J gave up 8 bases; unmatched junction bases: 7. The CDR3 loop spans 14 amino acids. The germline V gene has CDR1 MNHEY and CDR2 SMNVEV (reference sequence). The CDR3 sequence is CASSEGQGGEGYTF. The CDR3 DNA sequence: TGTGCCAGCAGTGAGGGACAGGGGGGTGAGGGCTACACCTTC.